A single sample gave rise to the 21 T cell receptor beta chains below, sequenced in a study of a mutant IDH1 vaccine in newly diagnosed glioma. These receptors' targets are unknown. Data came from immunoSEQ multiplex PCR; TCRdb stores just in-frame clones and leaves some out. The repertoire holds approximately 36,000 clones, with approximately 80% as singletons. The time point is: week 11, during vaccination. What each vaccine dose contained was 300 ug of mutant IDH1 20-mer peptide, accompanied by topical imiquimod. Sample: peripheral blood mononuclear cells (PBMCs), taken from a glioma patient whose treatment included an IDH1 peptide vaccine. These receptors all stem from a woman younger than 45 with glioma. Some clones in this sample may be carry-over from other donors' samples.

V and J are TRBV18 and TRBJ1-1, with D maybe TRBD1 (6 bases). Looked up from germline, CDR1 is KGHSH and CDR2 is LQKENI. Trimming removed 3 bases at V and 0 bases at J, with 11 bases between. This CDR3 has 15 residues. The CDR3 nucleotides read TGTGCCAGCTCACCCCGGACAGTCATGAACACTGAAGCTTTCTTT. Its translation: CASSPRTVMNTEAFF.

This clone was recorded once. The V and J genes are TRBV5-1 and TRBJ1-1, with D hard to call. Germline loops: CDR1 SGHRS, CDR2 YFSETQ. Trimming took off 1 base at V and 2 bases at J, with 12 bases between the two ends. The CDR3 is 15 residues long. DNA of the CDR3: TGCGCCAGCAGCTTGCATCTCCTCGGAAACACTGAAGCTTTCTTT. Translated, it gives CASSLHLLGNTEAFF.

The chain couples TRBV28 to TRBJ2-2; 8 bases line up with TRBD1. The CDR3 runs 16 residues. V gave up 6 bases and J gave up 2 bases; unmatched junction bases: 8. Germline V gene data show CDR1 as MDHEN and CDR2 as SYDVKM. CDR3 sequence: CASRQTDRGNTGELFF. CDR3 nucleotide sequence: TGTGCCAGCAGACAAACCGACAGGGGAAACACCGGGGAGCTGTTTTTT.

The chain has TRBV6-5 and TRBJ2-1, with 13 bases lining up with TRBD2. Germline V CDR1 and CDR2: MNHEY, SVGAGI. J gave up 5 bases and V 5 bases, and 3 bases lay outside the gene matches. The CDR3 spans 15 residues. The CDR3 spells CASSPGTSGNNEQFF. In DNA, the CDR3 is TGTGCCAGCAGTCCCGGGACTAGCGGGAACAATGAGCAGTTCTTC.

The rearrangement uses TRBV9 and TRBJ2-3; D is perhaps TRBD1 or TRBD2 (5 bases each). Trimming took off 5 bases at V and 1 base at J, with 11 bases between the two ends. In germline, CDR1 is SGDLS, CDR2 YYNGEE. The CDR3 extends over 14 amino acids. In DNA, the CDR3 is TGTGCCAGCAGTTTAGGGACCGGCACAGATACGCAGTATTTT. Translation: CASSLGTGTDTQYF.

Written as DNA, the CDR3 is TGCGCCAGCAGCTTGACACTGGTATCCTACGAGCAGTACTTC. Protein: CASSLTLVSYEQYF. V usage is TRBV5-1 and J usage is TRBJ2-7, with D uncertain. The CDR3 is 14 residues long. V was clipped by 1 base and J by 1 base, with 9 bases between them. Looked up from germline, CDR1 is SGHRS and CDR2 is YFSETQ.

The chain is built from TRBV7-8 and TRBJ1-5; weak D call: TRBD1 (5 bases). V lost 2 bases, J lost 5 bases, and 10 bases lay in between. The CDR3 totals 14 residues. Germline assignment: CDR1 SGHVS and CDR2 FQNEAQ. CDR3 region: CASSLQGAYQPQHF. The CDR3 bases are TGTGCCAGCAGCTTACAGGGAGCCTATCAGCCCCAGCATTTT.

The chain has TRBV9 and TRBJ2-5; 7 bases are shared with TRBD2. Germline loops: CDR1 SGDLS, CDR2 YYNGEE. CDR3 length equals 15 residues. After removal of 0 bases from V and 5 bases from J, the junction contained 7 bases not matched to a gene. The CDR3 loop is CASSVAGLNGETQYF. The CDR3 DNA is TGTGCCAGCAGCGTAGCGGGACTAAACGGGGAGACCCAGTACTTC.

A remark on this clone: The CDR3 does not end in the conserved phenylalanine or tryptophan, so this is likely a read error. It is unclear where the CDR3 begins or ends on the DNA, so no DNA is shown, and the CDR3 is as TCRdb lists it. The chain links TRBV1 to TRBJ2-4; TRBD2, the D gene given by the table, was not confirmed from the DNA. TRBV1 is assigned pseudogene status. 14 amino acids form the CDR3, both terminal residues included. CDR3 sequence: CTSIQGVEVWVGWA.

This chain uses TRBV15 with TRBJ1-4, with 7 bases that match TRBD1. The CDR3 extends over 16 amino acids. The germline V gene encodes CDR1 LNHNV and CDR2 YYDKDF (reference sequence). With 0 bases clipped from V and 8 bases from J, the junction kept 9 bases outside the gene matches. The chain's CDR3 is CATSRDRTGLSEKLFF. The CDR3 DNA is TGTGCCACCAGCAGAGATCGGACAGGTCTCTCAGAAAAACTGTTTTTT.

The chain joins TRBV6-1 to TRBJ1-2; D is perhaps TRBD1 (5 bases). The CDR3 loop spans 14 amino acids. Per the germline V gene, CDR1 is MNHNS and CDR2 is SASEGT. V gave up 11 bases and J gave up 5 bases, with 21 bases separating them. CDR3 sequence (DNA): TGTGCCTTAACCGAAGGAGGGGCAAGGTATGGCTACACCTTC. It is translated as CALTEGGARYGYTF.

The chain is built from TRBV19 and TRBJ2-1, with D possibly TRBD1 on 5 matching bases. Germline CDR1 and CDR2: LNHDA and SQIVND (reference sequence). Between the trimmed V and J ends, which lost 2 bases and 0 bases, there was a span of 14 bases. The CDR3 is 17 amino acids. CDR3: CASSIPRAARSYNEQFF. CDR3 coding DNA: TGTGCCAGTAGTATACCCAGGGCCGCTCGCTCCTACAATGAGCAGTTCTTC.

The rearrangement links TRBV7-2 to TRBJ1-2, with 7 bases fitting TRBD1. The germline CDR1 and CDR2 sequences are SGHTA and FQGNSA. This CDR3 is 15 amino acids long. Trimming cost V 2 bases and J 8 bases; bases outside gene matches: 11. This CDR3 reads CASSLKTGSVFGYTF. CDR3 coding DNA: TGTGCCAGCAGCTTAAAGACAGGGAGTGTGTTCGGCTACACCTTC. Full variable domain (missing parts from reference TRBV7-2 and TRBJ1-2): GAGVSQSPSNKVTEKGKDVELRCDPISGHTALYWYRQSLGQGLEFLIYFQGNSAPDKSGLPSDRFSAERTGGSVSTLTIQRTQQEDSAVYLCASSLKTGSVFGYTFGSGTRLTVV.

This clone was found once. The chain has TRBV5-1 and TRBJ1-4; tentative D call: TRBD1 (5 bases). The germline V gene encodes CDR1 SGHRS and CDR2 YFSETQ. Trimming pared 10 bases from V and 7 bases from J, leaving 8 bases between. The CDR3 is 10 amino acids. CDR3 nucleotide sequence: TGCGCCGCGGGGGGTGAAAAACTGTTTTTT. Its translation is CAAGGEKLFF.

This clone showed up just once. This chain links TRBV25-1 with TRBJ1-3; D might be TRBD1 (5 bases). The V end lost 4 bases, the J end lost 0 bases, and 13 bases lay between the germline ends. Per the germline V gene, CDR1 is MGHDK and CDR2 is SYGVNS. The CDR3 spans 16 residues. The CDR3 bases are TGTGCCAGCAGTGGGGGGACTCCTAGCTCTGGAAACACCATATATTTT. Translated, it gives CASSGGTPSSGNTIYF.

This clone has a single count. The rearrangement links TRBV27 to TRBJ2-7, with unresolved D. Between the trimmed V and J ends, which lost 0 bases and 1 base, there was a span of 13 bases. Germline CDR1 and CDR2: MNHEY and SMNVEV (reference sequence). The CDR3 contains 16 residues. The CDR3 bases are TGTGCCAGCAGTTTATCGAAGCCGCGGCAATCCTACGAGCAGTACTTC. This codes for CASSLSKPRQSYEQYF.

V gene TRBV28 combines with J gene TRBJ1-1; D is unclear. The germline V gene encodes CDR1 MDHEN and CDR2 SYDVKM. Trimming pared 7 bases from V and 4 bases from J, leaving 16 bases between. The CDR3 is made up of 14 amino acids. CDR3 loop: CASTVPTRGTEAFF. CDR3 in DNA: TGTGCCAGCACCGTACCCACGCGGGGCACTGAAGCTTTCTTT.

The J gene is TRBJ1-4, the V gene TRBV27; no reliable D call. Trimming took 7 bases from V and 5 from J, leaving 17 bases between them. The V gene's germline CDR1 is MNHEY and CDR2 SMNVEV (reference sequence). The CDR3 totals 15 residues. CDR3 nucleotide sequence: TGTGCCAGCACCCCCGTAGGAGGGAGGAATGAAAAACTGTTTTTT. Translating gives CASTPVGGRNEKLFF.

This chain joins TRBV11-3 and TRBJ2-3; 9 nucleotides align to TRBD2. This CDR3 is built from 14 residues. Germline trimming cut 5 bases from V and 8 bases from J; bases unmatched to any gene: 8. Germline V lookup: CDR1 SGHNT, CDR2 YENEEA. The CDR3, as DNA: TGTGCCAGCAGCCGGAGAGCGGGAGGAAGTACGCAGTATTTT. As protein: CASSRRAGGSTQYF.

V and J are TRBV5-1 and TRBJ2-1; 11 nucleotides align to TRBD2. The CDR3 extends over 13 amino acids. V lost 5 bases, J lost 5 bases, and 0 bases stayed unmatched. Germline V gene data show CDR1 as SGHRS and CDR2 as YFSETQ. CDR3 amino acids: CASRTSGNNEQFF. CDR3 in DNA: TGCGCCAGCAGGACTAGCGGGAACAATGAGCAGTTCTTC.

The chain is built from TRBV19 and TRBJ1-2, with TRBD1 as a possible D gene (5 bases). The V end lost 7 bases, the J end lost 3 bases, and 15 bases lay between the germline ends. The CDR3 has 14 amino acids. Germline CDR1 is LNHDA and CDR2 is SQIVND (reference sequence). CDR3 DNA sequence: TGTGCCAGTACCCCCGGGACGGGAGACTATGGCTACACCTTC. This encodes CASTPGTGDYGYTF. Complete variable domain (other parts from reference TRBV19 and TRBJ1-2): DGGITQSPKYLFRKEGQNVTLSCEQNLNHDAMYWYRQDPGQGLRLIYYSQIVNDFQKGDIAEGYSVSREKKESFPLTVTSAQKNPTAFYLCASTPGTGDYGYTFGSGTRLTVV.